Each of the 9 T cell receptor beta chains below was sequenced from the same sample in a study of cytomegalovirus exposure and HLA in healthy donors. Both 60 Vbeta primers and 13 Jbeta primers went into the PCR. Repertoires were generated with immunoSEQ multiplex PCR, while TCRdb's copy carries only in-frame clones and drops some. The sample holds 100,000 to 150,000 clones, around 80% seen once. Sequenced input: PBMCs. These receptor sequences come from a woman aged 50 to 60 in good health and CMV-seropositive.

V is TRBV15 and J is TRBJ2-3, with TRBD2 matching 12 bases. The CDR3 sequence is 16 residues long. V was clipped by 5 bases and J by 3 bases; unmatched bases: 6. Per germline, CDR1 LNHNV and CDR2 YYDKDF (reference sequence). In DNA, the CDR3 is TGTGCCACCAGCGACAGACTAGCGGGAGCTACAGATACGCAGTATTTT. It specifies CATSDRLAGATDTQYF.

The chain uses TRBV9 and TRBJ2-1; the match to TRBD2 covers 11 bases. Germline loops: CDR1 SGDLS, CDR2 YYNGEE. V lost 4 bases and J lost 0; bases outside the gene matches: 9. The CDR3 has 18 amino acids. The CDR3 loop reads CASSTRYSGRGSYNEQFF. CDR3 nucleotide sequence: TGTGCCAGCAGCACCCGGTATAGCGGGAGGGGCTCCTACAATGAGCAGTTCTTC.

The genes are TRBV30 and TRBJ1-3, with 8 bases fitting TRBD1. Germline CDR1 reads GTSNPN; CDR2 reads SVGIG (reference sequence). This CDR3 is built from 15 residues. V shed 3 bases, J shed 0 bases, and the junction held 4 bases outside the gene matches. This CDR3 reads CAWRGQAYSGNTIYF. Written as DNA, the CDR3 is TGTGCCTGGAGGGGACAGGCGTACTCTGGAAACACCATATATTTT. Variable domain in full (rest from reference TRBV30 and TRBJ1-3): SQTIHQWPATLVQPVGSPLSLECTVEGTSNPNLYWYRQAAGRGLQLLFYSVGIGQISSEVPQNLSASRPQDRQFILSSKKLLLSDSGFYLCAWRGQAYSGNTIYFGEGSWLTVV.

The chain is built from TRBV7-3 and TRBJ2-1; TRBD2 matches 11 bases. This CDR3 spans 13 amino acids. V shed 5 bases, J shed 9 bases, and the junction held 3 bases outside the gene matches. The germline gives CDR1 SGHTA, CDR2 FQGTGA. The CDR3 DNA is TGTGCCAGCAGCCCCGGGACTAGCGGTGAGCAGTTCTTC. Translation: CASSPGTSGEQFF.

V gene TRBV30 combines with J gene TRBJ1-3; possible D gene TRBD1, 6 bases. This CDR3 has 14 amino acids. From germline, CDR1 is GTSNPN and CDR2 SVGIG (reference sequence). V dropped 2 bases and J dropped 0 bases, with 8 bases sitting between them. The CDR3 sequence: CAWSTGSSGNTIYF. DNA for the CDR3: TGTGCCTGGAGTACAGGGAGCTCTGGAAACACCATATATTTT.

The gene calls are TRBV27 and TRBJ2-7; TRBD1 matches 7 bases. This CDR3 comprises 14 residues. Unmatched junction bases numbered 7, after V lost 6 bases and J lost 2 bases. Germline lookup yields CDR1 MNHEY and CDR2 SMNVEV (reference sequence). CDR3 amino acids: CASSKDRSPYEQYF. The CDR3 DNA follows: TGTGCCAGCAGCAAGGACAGGTCCCCCTACGAGCAGTACTTC.

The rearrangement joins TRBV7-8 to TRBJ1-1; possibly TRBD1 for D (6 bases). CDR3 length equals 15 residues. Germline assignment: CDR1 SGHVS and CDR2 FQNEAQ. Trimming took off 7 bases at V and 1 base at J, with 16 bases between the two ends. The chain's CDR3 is CASTHTGRGNTEAFF. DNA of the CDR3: TGTGCCAGCACCCATACCGGCAGGGGGAACACTGAAGCTTTCTTT. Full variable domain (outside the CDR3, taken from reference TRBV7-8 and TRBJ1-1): GAGVSQSPRYKVAKRGQDVALRCDPISGHVSLFWYQQALGQGPEFLTYFQNEAQLDKSGLPSDRFFAERPEGSVSTLKIQRTQQEDSAVYLCASTHTGRGNTEAFFGQGTRLTVV.

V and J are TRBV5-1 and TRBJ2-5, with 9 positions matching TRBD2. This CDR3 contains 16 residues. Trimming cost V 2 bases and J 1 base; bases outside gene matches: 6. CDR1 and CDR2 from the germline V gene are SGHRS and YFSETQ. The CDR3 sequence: CASSFLPSGVQETQYF. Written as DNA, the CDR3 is TGCGCCAGCAGCTTTTTACCTAGCGGGGTCCAAGAGACCCAGTACTTC.

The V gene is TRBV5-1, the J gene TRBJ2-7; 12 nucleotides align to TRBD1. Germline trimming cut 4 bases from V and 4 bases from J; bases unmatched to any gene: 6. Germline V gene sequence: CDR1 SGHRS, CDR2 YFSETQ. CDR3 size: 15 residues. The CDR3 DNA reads TGCGCCAGCAGCAAAGGGACAGGGGGCTATTACGAGCAGTACTTC. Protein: CASSKGTGGYYEQYF.